This T cell receptor beta chain was observed in a study of chemoradiotherapy in HPV16-positive cancers. Study information: A couple of HPV16-positive patients' cells yielded candidate HPV-specific clones and common motifs.

In regard to this clone: The antigen remains unidentified.

CDR3 length equals 14 residues. Germline V gene lookup returns CDR1 MNHEY and CDR2 SMNVEV (reference sequence). V gave up 7 bases and J gave up 2 bases; unmatched junction bases: 6. Study-wide results and caveats: During treatment, candidate HPV-specific clones and E7-related motifs expanded in tumor. In HPV16-positive patients, HPV-responsive T-cell expansion tracked better recurrence-free survival.

The assay was immunoSEQ multiplex PCR, and TCRdb's table has in-frame clones only and misses some. Of about 29,000 clones listed, 91% were seen once; the top ten hold about 20%. Samples were taken several times over chemoradiotherapy. This chain joins TRBV27 and TRBJ1-1; 8 bases match TRBD1. The specimen comprised blood, sampled from a patient who underwent chemoradiotherapy. The sequence was obtained from a human donor with HPV-associated anogenital cancer. CDR3 nucleotides: TGTGCCAGCACCACCGGGACAGGAAACACTGAAGCTTTCTTT. Residues: CASTTGTGNTEAFF.